These 13 T cell receptor beta chains originate from one sample sequenced in a study of T cell repertoires in cytomegalovirus infection. TCRdb redid the calling of the reads with MiXCR, one entry per CDR3 protein. The table records roughly 250,000 distinct CDR3 sequences, roughly 22% of them present only once. The sample comprised CD8+ T cells from PBMCs. Every receptor here comes from a human donor in good health (CMV status not recorded). Some clones in this sample may be carry-over from other donors' samples.

V usage is TRBV28 and J usage is TRBJ1-1, with D perhaps matching TRBD1 (6 bases). The ends were cut back, 0 bases at V and 2 bases at J, with 10 bases in the middle. This CDR3 is built from 15 residues. The germline CDR1 and CDR2 sequences are MDHEN and SYDVKM. CDR3 protein: CASSLWQGINTEAFF. The DNA of the CDR3 is TGTGCCAGCAGTTTATGGCAGGGGATCAACACTGAAGCTTTCTTT.

In its sample, this clonotype was seen many times. This chain links TRBV7-2 with TRBJ1-1; D not resolved. The CDR3 contains 14 residues. The germline V gene has CDR1 SGHTA and CDR2 FQGNSA. V lost 3 bases to trimming and J lost 1 base, with 9 bases between them. The CDR3 region has the DNA TGTGCCAGCAGCTTTTTGACTGGGAACACTGAAGCTTTCTTT. It encodes CASSFLTGNTEAFF.

A few counts support this clonotype. The chain is built from TRBV6-5 and TRBJ2-7; TRBD1 matches 10 bases. The CDR3 is 14 residues long. V trimming: 5 bases; J trimming: 3 bases; junction bases outside the gene matches: 4. Germline values: CDR1 MNHEY, CDR2 SVGAGI. The CDR3 loop reads CASSPWDRGYEQYF. For the CDR3, the DNA is TGTGCCAGCAGTCCGTGGGACAGGGGCTACGAGCAGTACTTC.

This chain uses TRBV18 with TRBJ2-7, with 8 nucleotides matching TRBD2. Unmatched junction bases numbered 9, after V lost 4 bases and J lost 1 base. The CDR3 has 16 amino acids. CDR1 is KGHSH and CDR2 is LQKENI in the germline V gene. CDR3 sequence: CASSRPGGAVSYEQYF. As DNA, the CDR3 is TGTGCCAGCTCACGTCCCGGGGGGGCCGTTTCCTACGAGCAGTACTTC.

This clonotype was observed at least ten times. This chain joins TRBV7-8 and TRBJ2-3; D is undetermined. Between the trimmed V and J ends, which lost 3 bases and 1 base, there was a span of 11 bases. Germline CDR1 reads SGHVS; CDR2 reads FQNEAQ. This CDR3 has 15 residues. In DNA, the CDR3 is TGTGCCAGCAGCTTCGGTCCGGCCCGCACAGATACGCAGTATTTT. It is translated as CASSFGPARTDTQYF.

This chain links TRBV20-1 with TRBJ2-4; possibly TRBD2 for D (6 bases). There are 16 residues in the CDR3. Germline V gene sequence: CDR1 DFQATT, CDR2 SNEGSKA (reference sequence). Trimming removed 6 bases at V and 0 bases at J, with 18 bases between. The CDR3 is CSATRETVLAKNIQYF. The CDR3 coding sequence is TGCAGTGCAACCCGGGAGACCGTTCTAGCCAAAAACATTCAGTACTTC.

The rearrangement links TRBV6-6 to TRBJ1-2; perhaps TRBD1 as D (6 bases). V lost 7 bases and J lost 4, with 13 bases in between. Germline values: CDR1 MNHNY, CDR2 SVGAGI (reference sequence). The length of the CDR3 is 13 residues. The CDR3 loop reads CASIGGALYGYTF. The CDR3 DNA reads TGTGCCAGCATTGGGGGGGCGCTCTATGGCTACACCTTC.

On this clonotype itself: Its ends do not fully match the called genes, so a read error is possible. The chain uses TRBV28 and TRBJ1-6, with D perhaps matching TRBD1 (6 bases). The CDR3 runs to 14 residues. Germline values: CDR1 MDHEN, CDR2 SYDVKM. Here the CDR3 DNA reads TGTGTCAGCAGCACCCCGGACAGAAATTCACCCCTCCACTTT. Protein: CVSSTPDRNSPLHF.

The rearrangement links TRBV15 to TRBJ2-2; D possibly uses TRBD1 or TRBD2 (6 bases each). CDR3 length: 14 amino acids. The V gene's germline CDR1 is LNHNV and CDR2 YYDKDF (reference sequence). The germline V and J ends were trimmed by 6 bases and 2 bases, with 10 bases remaining between them. CDR3 region: CATRRGTNTGELFF. The CDR3 bases are TGTGCCACCAGACGGGGGACAAACACCGGGGAGCTGTTTTTT.

The genes are TRBV29-1 and TRBJ1-1; D gene uncertain. The CDR3 has 13 residues. V lost 4 bases, J lost 1 base, and 10 bases lay in between. Germline V gene lookup returns CDR1 SQVTM and CDR2 ANQGSEA. The CDR3 DNA reads as TGCAGCGTTGTTTCCAGTTCGAACACTGAAGCTTTCTTT. This sequence encodes CSVVSSSNTEAFF.

This clonotype was seen repeatedly, ten times or more. V and J are TRBV6-1 and TRBJ2-3, with 15 bases aligning to TRBD2. Germline V gives CDR1 MNHNS, CDR2 SASEGT. V was clipped by 6 bases and J by 3 bases; unmatched bases: 1. This CDR3 contains 15 residues. The CDR3 protein is CASSGLAGGTDTQYF. The DNA for the CDR3 is TGTGCCAGCAGCGGACTAGCGGGGGGGACAGATACGCAGTATTTT.

This clonotype was recorded a few times. The V and J genes are TRBV28 and TRBJ2-2; D is unresolved. V was trimmed by 0 bases and J by 6 bases, leaving 8 bases between them. The CDR3 contains 14 residues. CDR1 MDHEN and CDR2 SYDVKM come from the germline V gene. CDR3 bases: TGTGCCAGCAGTTTATGGGGGTCCCCCGGGGAGCTGTTTTTT. It yields the protein CASSLWGSPGELFF.

Many counts were recorded for this clonotype. The V gene is TRBV7-2, the J gene TRBJ2-3, with D maybe TRBD2 (7 bases). The CDR3 sequence is 15 residues long. Trimming shortened V by 6 bases and J by 1 base, and 14 bases separated the two germline ends. Germline CDR1 SGHTA, CDR2 FQGNSA. The CDR3 sequence: CASRAGASGTDTQYF. CDR3 coding DNA: TGTGCCAGCAGGGCGGGGGCATCTGGCACAGATACGCAGTATTTT. Based on the CDR3 plus reference TRBV7-2 and TRBJ2-3, the full variable domain is GAGVSQSPSNKVTEKGKDVELRCDPISGHTALYWYRQSLGQGLEFLIYFQGNSAPDKSGLPSDRFSAERTGGSVSTLTIQRTQQEDSAVYLCASRAGASGTDTQYFGPGTRLTVL.